One and the same sample provided the 31 T cell receptor beta chains below, sequenced in a study of Graves' ophthalmopathy and Graves' hyperthyroidism. The TCR beta CDR3 regions underwent amplification from RNA transcripts. Investigators did first-round RT-PCR with HTBI primers, then second-round multiplex PCR. Via MiXCR, TCRdb re-called the multiplex PCR reads, giving one row per CDR3 protein. The top ten hold roughly 4% of the sample, which has about 600,000 distinct CDR3 sequences, less than 40% seen once. What was sequenced was peripheral blood or thyroid tissue (not recorded which). The receptors stem from an adult man with Graves' hyperthyroidism.

This clonotype has more than one count but fewer than ten. The V call is TRBV20-1, the J call TRBJ2-2; possible D gene TRBD2, 7 bases. Germline assignment: CDR1 DFQATT and CDR2 SNEGSKA (reference sequence). The CDR3 is 18 amino acids. The V end lost 5 bases, the J end lost 0 bases, and 22 bases lay between the germline ends. CDR3 bases: TGCAGTGCTCCTTACCGGGGGGCTAGCTCAACGAACACCGGGGAGCTGTTTTTT. It is translated as CSAPYRGASSTNTGELFF.

The chain uses TRBV27 and TRBJ1-2; 8 positions match TRBD1. The CDR3 totals 16 residues. Trimming removed 5 bases from V and 7 bases from J; junction bases left unmatched: 15. Germline-derived CDR1 and CDR2 are MNHEY and SMNVEV (reference sequence). The CDR3 protein is CASSASGTGYYLGYTF. The CDR3 DNA is TGTGCCAGCAGTGCCTCCGGGACAGGCTACTACCTTGGCTACACCTTC.

J is TRBJ2-5 and V is TRBV29-1; no clear D gene. This CDR3 region has 12 residues. Germline V gene sequence: CDR1 SQVTM, CDR2 ANQGSEA. CDR3 nucleotide sequence: TGCAGTGACGGCCAGTACCAAGAGACCCAGTACTTC. Translated, it gives CSDGQYQETQYF.

This clonotype was detected ten times or more. The chain is built from TRBV6-6 and TRBJ1-2, with 8 positions matching TRBD1. Per germline, CDR1 MNHNY and CDR2 SVGAGI (reference sequence). The CDR3 covers 11 residues. With V trimmed by 10 bases and J by 8 bases, 6 bases remained unmatched. The CDR3 is CATETGDGYTF. CDR3 sequence (DNA): TGTGCCACCGAGACAGGGGACGGCTACACCTTC.

The chain links TRBV20-1 to TRBJ2-3, with 15 bases identical to TRBD2. Germline lookup yields CDR1 DFQATT and CDR2 SNEGSKA (reference sequence). The CDR3 runs 14 residues. V lost 6 bases, J lost 6 bases, and 4 bases stayed unmatched. CDR3 bases: TGCAGTGCCCCCGGACTAGCGGGAGGGGATACGCAGTATTTT. Amino acid sequence: CSAPGLAGGDTQYF.

The chain carries TRBV7-2 and TRBJ1-5; possible D gene TRBD1, 6 bases. The CDR3 consists of 14 residues. V lost 5 bases to trimming and J lost 11 bases, with 19 bases between them. Per germline, CDR1 SGHTA and CDR2 FQGNSA. The CDR3 loop reads CASSPQYREETQHF. The CDR3 DNA reads as TGTGCCAGCAGCCCACAGTACAGGGAGGAGACCCAGCATTTT.

This clonotype has only a few counts. V and J are TRBV28 and TRBJ2-5, with TRBD2 identical over 12 bases. CDR3 size: 16 residues. V lost 6 bases, J lost 3 bases, and 8 bases stayed unmatched. Per germline, CDR1 MDHEN and CDR2 SYDVKM. As DNA, the CDR3 is TGTGCCAGCAGCCGACTAGCGGGGGATGGGGAAGAGACCCAGTACTTC. Encoded protein: CASSRLAGDGEETQYF.

This clonotype occurred many times. The rearrangement joins TRBV7-3 to TRBJ1-1, with no clear D. Germline V lookup: CDR1 SGHTA, CDR2 FQGTGA. The V end was cut by 4 bases, the J end by 1 base, with 7 bases between. The CDR3 has 13 amino acids. The CDR3 sequence is CASSYQSNTEAFF. CDR3 nucleotides: TGTGCCAGCAGCTATCAGTCGAACACTGAAGCTTTCTTT. Complete variable domain (other parts from reference TRBV7-3 and TRBJ1-1): GAGVSQTPSNKVTEKGKYVELRCDPISGHTALYWYRQSLGQGPEFLIYFQGTGAADDSGLPNDRFFAVRPEGSVSTLKIQRTERGDSAVYLCASSYQSNTEAFFGQGTRLTVV.

This clonotype was recorded at least ten times. The J gene is TRBJ1-6, the V gene TRBV5-6; 9 bases line up with TRBD1. Germline V gene data show CDR1 as SGHDT and CDR2 as YYEEEE. Germline trimming cut 4 bases from V and 8 bases from J; bases unmatched to any gene: 7. The CDR3 runs 15 residues. CDR3 sequence reads: CASSRMDRGHSPLHF. In DNA form, the CDR3 reads TGTGCCAGCAGCCGCATGGACAGGGGACATTCACCCCTCCACTTT.

About this clonotype: The CDR3 end shows no conserved phenylalanine or tryptophan, and so a read error is likely. The chain links TRBV4-1 to TRBJ1-1; a possible D gene is TRBD1 (6 bases). The germline V gene has CDR1 MGHRA and CDR2 YSYEKL. V was clipped by 4 bases and J by 5 bases, with 20 bases between them. The CDR3 is made up of 16 amino acids. The CDR3 sequence is CASSLQGRSRGTEAFS. The CDR3 DNA reads as TGCGCCAGCAGCCTACAGGGTAGGTCCCGAGGAACTGAAGCTTTCTCT.

This clonotype was seen repeatedly, ten times or more. The J gene is TRBJ1-1, the V gene TRBV30; D gene unclear. The germline V gene has CDR1 GTSNPN and CDR2 SVGIG (reference sequence). The CDR3 has 13 amino acids. Trimming pared 1 base from V and 1 base from J, leaving 7 bases between. CDR3 nucleotide sequence: TGTGCCTGGAGTGAGGCGGGGAACACTGAAGCTTTCTTT. Residues: CAWSEAGNTEAFF. The full variable domain, with the rest looked up from reference TRBV30 and TRBJ1-1, is SQTIHQWPATLVQPVGSPLSLECTVEGTSNPNLYWYRQAAGRGLQLLFYSVGIGQISSEVPQNLSASRPQDRQFILSSKKLLLSDSGFYLCAWSEAGNTEAFFGQGTRLTVV.

Comments on this clonotype: Mismatch with germline at one junction end may stem from a read error. This sequence joins TRBV10-2 and TRBJ1-1; D not certain. The CDR3 extends over 13 amino acids. CDR1 and CDR2 (germline): WSHSY, SAAADI. The CDR3 sequence: CASSRAAGTEAFF. CDR3 coding DNA: TGTGCCAGCAGTCGGGCAGCGGGTACTGAAGCTTTCTTT.

At least ten counts were recorded for this clonotype. The chain couples TRBV2 to TRBJ1-2; TRBD1 is a possible D gene (5 bases). CDR3 length: 14 amino acids. Trimming left V 7 bases short and J 3 bases short, with 15 bases between. The V gene's germline CDR1 is SNHLY and CDR2 FYNNEI. Written as DNA, the CDR3 is TGTGCCAGCAACGAAGGGGTTGTGGACTATGGCTACACCTTC. This codes for CASNEGVVDYGYTF.

The chain employs TRBV6-5 and TRBJ1-6; 7 bases are a match to TRBD1. CDR3 length: 18 residues. Germline V gene data show CDR1 as MNHEY and CDR2 as SVGAGI. V lost 0 bases and J lost 3; bases outside the gene matches: 8. The CDR3 DNA is TGTGCCAGCAGTTACTCCGTAGGACAGGACTACTATAATTCACCCCTCCACTTT. It codes for CASSYSVGQDYYNSPLHF.

This clonotype was found many times. The chain couples TRBV5-6 to TRBJ1-5, with D possibly matching TRBD1 (5 bases). Trimming shortened V by 3 bases and J by 4 bases, and 5 bases separated the two germline ends. This CDR3 spans 12 amino acids. Germline V lookup: CDR1 SGHDT, CDR2 YYEEEE. CDR3 sequence: CASSYRNQPQHF. The CDR3 DNA sequence: TGTGCCAGCAGCTACAGGAATCAGCCCCAGCATTTT.

The V and J genes are TRBV19 and TRBJ2-3, with 7 bases matching TRBD1. V shed 7 bases, J shed 0 bases, and the junction held 4 bases outside the gene matches. From germline, CDR1 is LNHDA and CDR2 SQIVND (reference sequence). The CDR3 extends over 14 amino acids. This CDR3 is CASTSTGSTDTQYF. CDR3 sequence (DNA): TGTGCCAGTACCTCGACAGGGAGCACAGATACGCAGTATTTT.

This clonotype occurred many times. In DNA form, the CDR3 reads TGTGCCAGCAGTTCGAAATCGTCGGGGTTTAATTCACCCCTCCACTTT. Encoded protein: CASSSKSSGFNSPLHF. The chain is built from TRBV28 and TRBJ1-6; D unresolved. Germline CDR1 reads MDHEN; CDR2 reads SYDVKM. V was cut by 4 bases and J by 6 bases, with 16 bases left in between. The CDR3 contains 16 residues.

The sample holds many counts of this clonotype. The gene calls are TRBV13 and TRBJ1-1, with a tentative D call TRBD1 (6 bases). Looked up from germline, CDR1 is PRHDT and CDR2 is FYEKMQ (reference sequence). This CDR3 has 13 residues. V was clipped by 5 bases and J by 7 bases, with 14 bases between them. Here the CDR3 reads CASSVQGKGEAFF. In nucleotides, the CDR3 is TGTGCCAGCAGCGTACAGGGTAAGGGTGAAGCTTTCTTT.

The table lists this clonotype with a few counts. The chain uses TRBV5-6 and TRBJ1-1; no firm D call. CDR3 size: 17 residues. The ends were cut back, 0 bases at V and 11 bases at J, with 26 bases in the middle. The germline V gene has CDR1 SGHDT and CDR2 YYEEEE. The CDR3 DNA sequence: TGTGCCAGCAGCTTGGCCGGTTGGTATTCCTCCTCGATAGAGGCTTTCTTT. This translates into CASSLAGWYSSSIEAFF. Looking up the rest from reference TRBV5-6 and TRBJ1-1 gives the full variable domain: DAGVTQSPTHLIKTRGQQVTLRCSPKSGHDTVSWYQQALGQGPQFIFQYYEEEERQRGNFPDRFSGHQFPNYSSELNVNALLLGDSALYLCASSLAGWYSSSIEAFFGQGTRLTVV.

The rearrangement uses TRBV2 and TRBJ2-1, with unresolved D. Deletions cut 4 bases from V and 0 bases from J, with 13 bases between. The CDR3 is 16 amino acids. Per germline, CDR1 SNHLY and CDR2 FYNNEI. The CDR3 DNA follows: TGTGCCAGCAGTGTGACGGAGCCAAGCTCCTACAATGAGCAGTTCTTC. Translated: CASSVTEPSSYNEQFF.

The chain links TRBV25-1 to TRBJ1-2; TRBD1 agrees at 10 bases. V shed 4 bases and J 6 bases; nucleotides not matched to a gene: 11. Per the germline V gene, CDR1 is MGHDK and CDR2 is SYGVNS. The length of the CDR3 is 16 residues. CDR3 nucleotide sequence: TGTGCCAGCAGTGTCACCCCCGGGACAGGGGTGAATGGCTACACCTTC. It encodes CASSVTPGTGVNGYTF.

This clonotype was counted many times. The gene calls are TRBV7-8 and TRBJ1-1, with D unclear. V was cut by 2 bases and J by 4 bases, with 11 bases left in between. CDR1 is SGHVS and CDR2 is FQNEAQ in the germline V gene. The length of the CDR3 is 14 residues. In DNA form, the CDR3 reads TGTGCCAGCAGCTTACGGGAGGAGGGCACTGAAGCTTTCTTT. The encoded protein is CASSLREEGTEAFF.

The V gene is TRBV29-1, the J gene TRBJ2-7; D might be TRBD2 (6 bases). Germline V gene data show CDR1 as SQVTM and CDR2 as ANQGSEA. Trimming left V 4 bases short and J 6 bases short, with 13 bases between. The CDR3 has 12 residues. CDR3: CSVVSSVGEQYF. The CDR3 DNA is TGCAGCGTTGTGTCTAGCGTAGGCGAGCAGTACTTC.

This chain uses TRBV10-3 with TRBJ2-1; 8 bases align to TRBD2. The CDR3 sequence is 15 residues long. Germline V CDR1 and CDR2: ENHRY, SYGVKD. Unmatched junction bases numbered 11, after V lost 6 bases and J lost 7 bases. The CDR3 spells CAIRGTSGERNEQFF. DNA of the CDR3: TGTGCCATCAGAGGCACTAGCGGAGAGAGGAATGAGCAGTTCTTC.

CDR3 loop: CSVETGHEQYF. CDR3 nucleotide sequence: TGCAGCGTTGAAACAGGGCACGAGCAGTACTTC. The chain is built from TRBV29-1 and TRBJ2-7, with D perhaps matching TRBD1 (6 bases). The germline CDR1 and CDR2 sequences are SQVTM and ANQGSEA. The length of the CDR3 is 11 residues. V lost 2 bases, J lost 5 bases, and 7 bases lay in between.

The chain uses TRBV30 and TRBJ2-3, with no clear D. This CDR3 comprises 14 residues. The germline V gene has CDR1 GTSNPN and CDR2 SVGIG (reference sequence). V lost 0 bases to trimming and J lost 6 bases, with 13 bases between them. CDR3 DNA: TGTGCCTGGAGTGTGCCCAGCAGGCTTGATACGCAGTATTTT. Amino acids: CAWSVPSRLDTQYF.

The chain recombines TRBV25-1 with TRBJ1-1; D is undetermined. Germline CDR1 reads MGHDK; CDR2 reads SYGVNS. V lost 4 bases to trimming and J lost 1 base, with 13 bases between them. The CDR3 length is 15 residues. CDR3 protein: CASSATLGSNTEAFF. In DNA, the CDR3 is TGTGCCAGCAGTGCTACCCTGGGGTCGAACACTGAAGCTTTCTTT. The entire variable domain, with the rest obtained from reference TRBV25-1 and TRBJ1-1, is as follows: EADIYQTPRYLVIGTGKKITLECSQTMGHDKMYWYQQDPGMELHLIHYSYGVNSTEKGDLSSESTVSRIRTEHFPLTLESARPSHTSQYLCASSATLGSNTEAFFGQGTRLTVV.

This clonotype showed up many times. The genes are TRBV7-8 and TRBJ2-7; 11 bases match TRBD2. V lost 2 bases, J lost 7 bases, and 4 bases stayed unmatched. The CDR3 covers 14 residues. CDR1 and CDR2 (germline): SGHVS, FQNEAQ. The CDR3 coding sequence is TGTGCCAGCAGCTTATCTAGCGGGGGGTATGAGCAGTACTTC. It is translated as CASSLSSGGYEQYF.

This sequence joins TRBV20-1 and TRBJ2-7; 10 bases agree with TRBD2. Germline V CDR1 and CDR2: DFQATT, SNEGSKA (reference sequence). V shed 0 bases, J shed 4 bases, and the junction held 9 bases outside the gene matches. The CDR3 has 16 residues. CDR3 DNA sequence: TGCAGTGCTAGAGATGGGGCTAGCGGGAGTCTTTACGAGCAGTACTTC. Amino acids: CSARDGASGSLYEQYF.

This clonotype was detected ten times or more. Here the CDR3 reads CASIPPHGRGGLAEAFF. The CDR3 region has the DNA TGTGCCAGTATCCCACCCCATGGGAGGGGGGGATTAGCTGAAGCTTTCTTT. J is TRBJ1-1 and V is TRBV19, with a possible D match to TRBD1 (6 bases). This CDR3 region has 17 residues. CDR1 LNHDA and CDR2 SQIVND come from the germline V gene (reference sequence). Trimming stripped 7 bases from V and 6 bases from J, with 27 bases between.

This clonotype has at least ten counts. The chain combines TRBV29-1 with TRBJ2-7; no firm D call. The CDR3 totals 13 residues. The V and J ends lost 2 bases and 0 bases respectively, with 8 bases between them. CDR1 is SQVTM, CDR2 ANQGSEA, per germline. CDR3 residues: CSVETPGSYEQYF. The CDR3 nucleotides read TGCAGCGTTGAAACCCCCGGCTCCTACGAGCAGTACTTC.